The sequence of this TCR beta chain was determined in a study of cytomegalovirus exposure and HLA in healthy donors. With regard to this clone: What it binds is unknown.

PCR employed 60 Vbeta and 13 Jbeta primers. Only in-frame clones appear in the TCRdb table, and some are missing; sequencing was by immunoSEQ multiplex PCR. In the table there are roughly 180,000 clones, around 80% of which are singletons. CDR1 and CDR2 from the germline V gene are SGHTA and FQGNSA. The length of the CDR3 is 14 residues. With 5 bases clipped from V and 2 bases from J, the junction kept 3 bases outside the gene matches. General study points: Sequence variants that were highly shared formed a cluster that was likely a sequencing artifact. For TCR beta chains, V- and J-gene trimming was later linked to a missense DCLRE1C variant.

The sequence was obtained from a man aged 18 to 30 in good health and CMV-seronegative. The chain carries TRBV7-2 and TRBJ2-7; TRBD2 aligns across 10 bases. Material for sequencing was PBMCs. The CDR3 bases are TGTGCCAGCAGCCGGACTAGCGGTGCCTACGAGCAGTACTTC. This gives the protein CASSRTSGAYEQYF.